This entry lists 24 T cell receptor beta chains sequenced from one sample in a study of blood T cells in healthy people across ages. A second 7 to 11 cycle PCR used barcoded and J-beta primers. TCRdb reanalysed the 5' RACE reads using MiXCR and keeps one entry per CDR3 protein. The table has about 1.1 million distinct CDR3 sequences, less than 45% seen once. The specimen was blood. The receptor source for this set is a man in his late teens or twenties in good health.

This clonotype was counted a few times. The CDR3 here is CASSPVSATNEKLFF. CDR3 nucleotides: TGTGCCAGCAGCCCCGTGTCTGCAACTAATGAAAAACTGTTTTTT. This sequence joins TRBV7-2 and TRBJ1-4, with unresolved D. The V gene's germline CDR1 is SGHTA and CDR2 FQGNSA. The CDR3 spans 15 residues. Trimming took 5 bases from V and 0 from J, leaving 10 bases between them.

This clonotype was picked up a small number of times. The chain is built from TRBV4-2 and TRBJ1-5; D is unclear. This CDR3 has 15 amino acids. Germline CDR1 LGHNA, CDR2 YNFKEQ. V lost 0 bases, J lost 6 bases, and 12 bases lay in between. CDR3: CASSQETGSGQPQHF. CDR3 DNA sequence: TGTGCCAGCAGCCAAGAAACGGGATCTGGTCAGCCCCAGCATTTT.

The chain has TRBV19 and TRBJ2-5, with no clear D. V was shortened by 3 bases and J by 0 bases, with 5 bases between the two germline ends. The CDR3 spans 13 residues. CDR1 is LNHDA and CDR2 is SQIVND in the germline V gene (reference sequence). The CDR3 is CASSINYQETQYF. The DNA of the CDR3 is TGTGCCAGTAGTATTAACTACCAAGAGACCCAGTACTTC.

This clonotype was seen repeatedly, ten times or more. CDR3 in DNA: TGTGCCAGCAGTAAGGACAGCTCCTACAATGAGCAGTTCTTC. Translated: CASSKDSSYNEQFF. The rearrangement links TRBV12-3 or TRBV12-4 to TRBJ2-1; D perhaps matches TRBD1 (6 bases). The CDR3 is 14 residues long. V was clipped by 5 bases and J by 0 bases, with 8 bases between them.

This clonotype has a handful of counts. The V gene is TRBV7-9, the J gene TRBJ2-1; the match to TRBD1 covers 8 bases. Germline V CDR1 and CDR2: SEHNR, FQNEAQ (reference sequence). The CDR3 sequence is 16 residues long. The trim removed 5 bases at V and 0 bases at J, leaving 6 bases unmatched. CDR3 region: CASSGGTGGSYNEQFF. In nucleotides, the CDR3 is TGTGCCAGCAGCGGTGGGACAGGAGGCTCCTACAATGAGCAGTTCTTC.

V gene TRBV4-3 combines with J gene TRBJ2-7, with D hard to call. V was cut by 1 base and J by 1 base, with 11 bases left in between. The V gene's germline CDR1 is LGHNA and CDR2 YSLEER. The CDR3 has 15 residues. The CDR3 DNA is TGCGCCAGCAGCCAAGGCAGGTCACCGTCCTACGAGCAGTACTTC. Its protein is CASSQGRSPSYEQYF.

This clonotype was counted only a few times. The V gene is TRBV7-9, the J gene TRBJ2-7; D unresolved. This CDR3 spans 14 amino acids. With 0 bases removed from V and 7 bases from J, the gap between germline ends came to 13 bases. The germline gives CDR1 SEHNR, CDR2 FQNEAQ (reference sequence). CDR3: CASSLAGRFNEQYF. DNA for the CDR3: TGTGCCAGCAGCTTAGCAGGACGGTTCAATGAGCAGTACTTC.

The gene calls are TRBV7-2 and TRBJ1-6; D not certain. The CDR3 is 12 amino acids. Trimming removed 6 bases from V and 7 bases from J, with 7 bases in between. In germline, CDR1 is SGHTA, CDR2 FQGNSA. In DNA form, the CDR3 reads TGTGCCAGCAGGGACGGAAATTCACCCCTCCACTTT. This translates into CASRDGNSPLHF. The full variable domain, rest sourced from reference TRBV7-2 and TRBJ1-6, is GAGVSQSPSNKVTEKGKDVELRCDPISGHTALYWYRQSLGQGLEFLIYFQGNSAPDKSGLPSDRFSAERTGGSVSTLTIQRTQQEDSAVYLCASRDGNSPLHFGNGTRLTVT.

This chain uses TRBV29-1 with TRBJ2-5; no definite D call. Trimming shortened V by 6 bases and J by 2 bases, and 16 bases separated the two germline ends. Germline loops: CDR1 SQVTM, CDR2 ANQGSEA. CDR3 size: 14 residues. The CDR3 loop reads CSVTKDIVQETQYF. The CDR3 DNA reads as TGCAGCGTGACGAAAGACATCGTACAAGAGACCCAGTACTTC.

The rearrangement joins TRBV5-4 to TRBJ2-1, with D possibly TRBD1 on 5 matching bases. This CDR3 is 14 amino acids long. V lost 4 bases, J lost 4 bases, and 12 bases lay in between. CDR1 SGHNT and CDR2 YYREEE come from the germline V gene (reference sequence). In DNA, the CDR3 is TGTGCCAGCAGCGTAGTAGGGGCATACAATGAGCAGTTCTTC. It encodes CASSVVGAYNEQFF.

The chain recombines TRBV27 with TRBJ1-1, with TRBD1 matching 8 bases. After removal of 4 bases from V and 13 bases from J, the junction contained 11 bases not matched to a gene. Germline values: CDR1 MNHEY, CDR2 SMNVEV (reference sequence). The length of the CDR3 is 13 residues. In DNA form, the CDR3 reads TGTGCCAGCAGTTCAACAGGGGGGCCCGGGCTTTTCTTT. Translated, it gives CASSSTGGPGLFF.

The V and J genes are TRBV6-6 and TRBJ2-4, with 7 bases matching TRBD1. CDR3 length equals 14 residues. Unmatched junction bases numbered 11, after V lost 8 bases and J lost 7 bases. Per the germline V gene, CDR1 is MNHNY and CDR2 is SVGAGI (reference sequence). As DNA, the CDR3 is TGTGCCAGCTGTGAGGGACAGTGGTCGAACATTCAGTACTTC. It codes for CASCEGQWSNIQYF.

The chain uses TRBV4-1 and TRBJ1-1; D uncertain. V lost 2 bases and J lost 7, with 11 bases in between. This CDR3 is built from 13 residues. Germline V gene lookup returns CDR1 MGHRA and CDR2 YSYEKL. The CDR3 region has the DNA TGCGCCAGCAGCCAACAGCCTCAATTTGAAGCTTTCTTT. Translating it yields CASSQQPQFEAFF.

This clonotype was seen a handful of times. V usage is TRBV12-3 or TRBV12-4 and J usage is TRBJ2-4; D not resolved. The V end lost 2 bases, the J end lost 0 bases, and 5 bases lay between the germline ends. CDR3 length: 14 residues. The CDR3 DNA is TGTGCCAGCAGTTTAAGGAAAGCCAAAAACATTCAGTACTTC. Translated: CASSLRKAKNIQYF.

This sequence joins TRBV9 and TRBJ2-5; tentative D call: TRBD2 (6 bases). This CDR3 is built from 15 residues. Germline CDR1 reads SGDLS; CDR2 reads YYNGEE. The V end was cut by 0 bases, the J end by 1 base, with 10 bases between. Written as DNA, the CDR3 is TGTGCCAGCAGCGTAGATGGGACTTCCCAAGAGACCCAGTACTTC. Translated, it gives CASSVDGTSQETQYF.

This chain links TRBV6-2 or TRBV6-3 with TRBJ2-5, with 7 bases lining up with TRBD1. CDR3 length equals 15 residues. V lost 5 bases to trimming and J lost 11 bases; unmatched junction nucleotides: 17. Germline-derived CDR1 and CDR2 are MNHEY and SVGEGT. CDR3 residues: CASSLRGQMDNEQYF. CDR3 coding DNA: TGTGCCAGCAGTCTCCGGGGACAGATGGACAATGAACAGTACTTC.

V is TRBV6-1 and J is TRBJ2-2; 9 nucleotides line up with TRBD1. The germline V gene encodes CDR1 MNHNS and CDR2 SASEGT. This CDR3 region has 14 residues. The ends lost 8 bases at V and 6 bases at J; junction bases unmatched: 7. The CDR3: CASRTGANAGELFF. The DNA for the CDR3 is TGTGCCAGCCGGACAGGGGCCAACGCCGGGGAGCTGTTTTTT.

V is TRBV9 and J is TRBJ2-3; D perhaps matches TRBD1 (6 bases). V was clipped by 0 bases and J by 2 bases, with 10 bases between them. Germline V gives CDR1 SGDLS, CDR2 YYNGEE. The CDR3 contains 15 residues. The CDR3 region has the DNA TGTGCCAGCAGCGTAGCTGGGGGCCCCACAGATACGCAGTATTTT. This sequence encodes CASSVAGGPTDTQYF.

This chain links TRBV7-9 with TRBJ1-2; 8 bases map to TRBD1. In germline, CDR1 is SEHNR, CDR2 FQNEAQ (reference sequence). The CDR3 length is 14 residues. The J segment lost 6 bases and the V segment lost 5 bases, leaving 8 bases of the junction unmatched. The CDR3 nucleotides are TGTGCCAGCAGCGCGATGGGACAGGTAGATGGCTACACCTTC. Protein: CASSAMGQVDGYTF.

This clonotype has more than one count but fewer than ten. The rearrangement uses TRBV9 and TRBJ2-1; 11 bases line up with TRBD2. This CDR3 is built from 20 residues. Losses at the gene ends were 0 bases for V and 4 bases for J; bases not matched to a gene: 15. Per germline, CDR1 SGDLS and CDR2 YYNGEE. The CDR3 DNA is TGTGCCAGCAGCGTAGTACCCCCCCCCACTAGCGGGGGACCATACAATGAGCAGTTCTTC. Translation: CASSVVPPPTSGGPYNEQFF. Together with reference TRBV9 and TRBJ2-1, the CDR3 gives the full variable domain: DSGVTQTPKHLITATGQRVTLRCSPRSGDLSVYWYQQSLDQGLQFLIQYYNGEERAKGNILERFSAQQFPDLHSELNLSSLELGDSALYFCASSVVPPPTSGGPYNEQFFGPGTRLTVL.

V usage is TRBV12-3 or TRBV12-4 and J usage is TRBJ2-1; D is undetermined. V lost 2 bases to trimming and J lost 7 bases, with 9 bases between them. The CDR3 consists of 13 residues. The CDR3 loop reads CASSLNLRNEQFF. CDR3 coding DNA: TGTGCCAGCAGTTTAAATTTGCGAAATGAGCAGTTCTTC.

This clonotype turned up a few times. This chain joins TRBV20-1 and TRBJ1-5; 8 nucleotides align to TRBD1. The CDR3 sequence is 15 residues long. Per the germline V gene, CDR1 is DFQATT and CDR2 is SNEGSKA (reference sequence). J gave up 1 base and V 4 bases, and 6 bases lay outside the gene matches. This CDR3 reads CSATTGGVSNQPQHF. CDR3 DNA sequence: TGCAGTGCTACCACAGGGGGAGTAAGCAATCAGCCCCAGCATTTT.

The V gene is TRBV12-3 or TRBV12-4, the J gene TRBJ1-2, with D possibly being TRBD1 (6 bases). The CDR3 sequence is 14 residues long. V was shortened by 6 bases and J by 3 bases, with 14 bases between the two germline ends. The CDR3 coding sequence is TGTGCCAGCAGCCGAACCTCAGGGGACTATGGCTACACCTTC. Its protein is CASSRTSGDYGYTF.

The rearrangement joins TRBV5-1 to TRBJ1-5; no reliable D call. Trimming took 3 bases from V and 3 from J, leaving 7 bases between them. The CDR3 runs to 13 residues. Per the germline V gene, CDR1 is SGHRS and CDR2 is YFSETQ. The CDR3 nucleotides are TGCGCCAGCAGCTCAGGAGACAATCAGCCCCAGCATTTT. It is translated as CASSSGDNQPQHF.